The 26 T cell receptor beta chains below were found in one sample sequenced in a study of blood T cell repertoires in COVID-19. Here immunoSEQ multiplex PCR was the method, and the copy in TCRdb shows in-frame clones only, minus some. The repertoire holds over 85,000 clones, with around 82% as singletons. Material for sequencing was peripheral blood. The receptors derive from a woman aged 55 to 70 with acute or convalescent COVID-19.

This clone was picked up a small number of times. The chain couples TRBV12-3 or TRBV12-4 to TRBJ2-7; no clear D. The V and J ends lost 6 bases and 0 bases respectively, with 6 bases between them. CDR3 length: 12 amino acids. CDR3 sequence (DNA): TGTGCCAGCAGCCGGAGCTCCTACGAGCAGTACTTC. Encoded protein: CASSRSSYEQYF.

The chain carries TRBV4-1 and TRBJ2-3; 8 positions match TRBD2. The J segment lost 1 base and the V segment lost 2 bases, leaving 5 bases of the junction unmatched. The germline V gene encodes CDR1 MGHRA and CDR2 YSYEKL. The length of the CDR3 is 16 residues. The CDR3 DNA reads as TGCGCCAGCAGCCAATATGGTAGCGGGGGCACAGATACGCAGTATTTT. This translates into CASSQYGSGGTDTQYF.

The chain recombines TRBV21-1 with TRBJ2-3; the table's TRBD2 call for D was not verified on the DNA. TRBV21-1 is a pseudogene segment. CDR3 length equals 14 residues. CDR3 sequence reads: CASRLAGVTDTQYF. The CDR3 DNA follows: TGTGCCAGCAGACTAGCGGGGGTTACAGATACGCAGTATTTT.

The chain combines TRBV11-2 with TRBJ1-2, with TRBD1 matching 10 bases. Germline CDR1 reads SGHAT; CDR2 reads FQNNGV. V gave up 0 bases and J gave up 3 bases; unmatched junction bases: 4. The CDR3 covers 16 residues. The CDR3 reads CASSLDGTGVHYGYTF. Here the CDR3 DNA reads TGTGCCAGCAGCTTAGATGGGACAGGGGTGCACTATGGCTACACCTTC. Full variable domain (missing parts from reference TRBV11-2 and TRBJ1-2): EAGVAQSPRYKIIEKRQSVAFWCNPISGHATLYWYQQILGQGPKLLIQFQNNGVVDDSQLPKDRFSAERLKGVDSTLKIQPAKLEDSAVYLCASSLDGTGVHYGYTFGSGTRLTVV.

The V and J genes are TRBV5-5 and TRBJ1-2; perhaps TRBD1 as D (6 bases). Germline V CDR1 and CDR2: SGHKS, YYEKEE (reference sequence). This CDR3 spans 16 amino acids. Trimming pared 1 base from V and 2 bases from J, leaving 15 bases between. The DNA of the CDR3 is TGTGCCAGCAGCTTGTCCGGTACAGGGATGAACTATGGCTACACCTTC. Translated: CASSLSGTGMNYGYTF.

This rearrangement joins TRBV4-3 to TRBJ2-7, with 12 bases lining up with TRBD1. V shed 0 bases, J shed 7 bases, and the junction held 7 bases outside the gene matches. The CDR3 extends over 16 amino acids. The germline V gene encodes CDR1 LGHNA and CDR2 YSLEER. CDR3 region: CASSQDPGTGGFEQYF. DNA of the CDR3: TGCGCCAGCAGCCAAGATCCTGGGACAGGGGGCTTTGAGCAGTACTTC.

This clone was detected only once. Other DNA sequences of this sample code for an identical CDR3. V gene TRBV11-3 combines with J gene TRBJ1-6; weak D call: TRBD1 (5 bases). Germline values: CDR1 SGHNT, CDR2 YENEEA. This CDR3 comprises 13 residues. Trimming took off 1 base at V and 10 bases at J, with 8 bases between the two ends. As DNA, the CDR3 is TGTGCCAGCAGCTTAGCAGGGTCCTCACCCCTCCACTTT. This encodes CASSLAGSSPLHF.

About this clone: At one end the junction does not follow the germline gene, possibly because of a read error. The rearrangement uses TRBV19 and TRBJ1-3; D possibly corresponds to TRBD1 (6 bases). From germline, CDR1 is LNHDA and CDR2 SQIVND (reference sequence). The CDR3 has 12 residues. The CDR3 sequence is CASSSDRFPGHF. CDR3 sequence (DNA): TGTGCCAGTAGTTCAGACAGGTTCCCGGGACATTTT.

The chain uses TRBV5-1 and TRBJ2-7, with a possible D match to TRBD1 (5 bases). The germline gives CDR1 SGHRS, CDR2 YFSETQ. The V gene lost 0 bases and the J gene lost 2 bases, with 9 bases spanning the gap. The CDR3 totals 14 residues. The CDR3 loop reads CASSLETDTYEQYF. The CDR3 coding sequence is TGCGCCAGCAGCTTGGAAACGGACACCTACGAGCAGTACTTC.

CDR3 region: CASSPTLTGANTEAFF. The DNA for the CDR3 is TGTGCCAGCAGCCCCACACTCACAGGAGCGAACACTGAAGCTTTCTTT. The chain is built from TRBV7-9 and TRBJ1-1, with D perhaps matching TRBD1 (5 bases). Trimming removed 5 bases from V and 1 base from J, with 17 bases in between. The germline CDR1 and CDR2 sequences are SEHNR and FQNEAQ (reference sequence). The CDR3 is made up of 16 amino acids.

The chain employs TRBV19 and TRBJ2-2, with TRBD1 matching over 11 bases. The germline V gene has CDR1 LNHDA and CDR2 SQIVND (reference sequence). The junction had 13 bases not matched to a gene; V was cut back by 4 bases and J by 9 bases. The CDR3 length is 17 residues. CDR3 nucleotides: TGTGCCAGTAGTAAATACGGGACAGGGGGATTCATCTGGGAGCTGTTTTTT. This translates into CASSKYGTGGFIWELFF.

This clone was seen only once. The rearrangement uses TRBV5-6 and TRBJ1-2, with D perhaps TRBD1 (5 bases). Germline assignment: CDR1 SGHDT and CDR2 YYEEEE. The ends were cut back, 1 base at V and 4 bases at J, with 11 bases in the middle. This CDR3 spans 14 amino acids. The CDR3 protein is CASSLYQGGYGYTF. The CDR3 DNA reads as TGTGCCAGCAGCTTGTATCAGGGAGGCTATGGCTACACCTTC.

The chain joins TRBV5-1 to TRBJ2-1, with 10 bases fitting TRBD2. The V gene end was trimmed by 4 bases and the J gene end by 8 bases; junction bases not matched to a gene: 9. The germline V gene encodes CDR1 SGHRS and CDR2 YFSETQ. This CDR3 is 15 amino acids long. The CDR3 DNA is TGCGCCAGCAGCACCCAGCGGGGGGGAGTCTATGAGCAGTTCTTC. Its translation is CASSTQRGGVYEQFF.

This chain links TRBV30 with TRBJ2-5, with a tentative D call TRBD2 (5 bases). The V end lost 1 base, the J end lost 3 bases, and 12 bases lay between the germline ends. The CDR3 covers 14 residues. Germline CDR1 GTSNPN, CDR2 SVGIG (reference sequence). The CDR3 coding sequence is TGTGCCTGGAGTGGAGGGTCGTACGAAGAGACCCAGTACTTC. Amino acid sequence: CAWSGGSYEETQYF.

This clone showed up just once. CDR3 in DNA: TGTGCCAGCATTAGCCCGGGGACAGGGGACGAGCAGTACTTC. This gives the protein CASISPGTGDEQYF. The chain has TRBV28 and TRBJ2-7; 10 positions match TRBD1. After removal of 7 bases from V and 5 bases from J, the junction contained 8 bases not matched to a gene. Germline V lookup: CDR1 MDHEN, CDR2 SYDVKM. CDR3 size: 14 residues.

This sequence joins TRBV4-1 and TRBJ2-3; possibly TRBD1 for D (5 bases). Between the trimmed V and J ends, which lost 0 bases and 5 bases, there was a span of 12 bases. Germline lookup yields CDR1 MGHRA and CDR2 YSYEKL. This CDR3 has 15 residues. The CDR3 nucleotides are TGCGCCAGCAGCCAAGAGGCTACAGGAATAGATACGCAGTATTTT. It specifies CASSQEATGIDTQYF.

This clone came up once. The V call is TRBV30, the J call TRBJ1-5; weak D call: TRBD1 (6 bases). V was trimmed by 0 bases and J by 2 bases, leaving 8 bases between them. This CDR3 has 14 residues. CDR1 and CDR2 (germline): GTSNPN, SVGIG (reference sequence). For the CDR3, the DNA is TGTGCCTGGAGTGTAGGGGGGGGCAATCAGCCCCAGCATTTT. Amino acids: CAWSVGGGNQPQHF.

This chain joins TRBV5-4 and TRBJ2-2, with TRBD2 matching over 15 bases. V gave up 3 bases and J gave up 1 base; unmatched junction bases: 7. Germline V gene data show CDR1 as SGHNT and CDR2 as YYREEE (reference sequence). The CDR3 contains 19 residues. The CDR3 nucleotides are TGTGCCAGCAGCTCGCCGGGACTAGCGGGGGGCCGGAACACCGGGGAGCTGTTTTTT. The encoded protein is CASSSPGLAGGRNTGELFF.

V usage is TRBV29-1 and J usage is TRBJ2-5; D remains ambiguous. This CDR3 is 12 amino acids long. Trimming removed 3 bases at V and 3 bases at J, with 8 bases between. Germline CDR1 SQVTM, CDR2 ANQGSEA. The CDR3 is CSVEAGEETQYF. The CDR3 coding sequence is TGCAGCGTTGAGGCTGGAGAAGAGACCCAGTACTTC.

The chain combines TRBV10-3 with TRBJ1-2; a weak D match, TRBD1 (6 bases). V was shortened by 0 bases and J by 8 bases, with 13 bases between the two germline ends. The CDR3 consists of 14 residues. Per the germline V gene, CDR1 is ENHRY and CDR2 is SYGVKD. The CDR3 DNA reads TGTGCCATCAGTGAGTCGCAAACAGGGAAGGGCTACACCTTC. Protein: CAISESQTGKGYTF.

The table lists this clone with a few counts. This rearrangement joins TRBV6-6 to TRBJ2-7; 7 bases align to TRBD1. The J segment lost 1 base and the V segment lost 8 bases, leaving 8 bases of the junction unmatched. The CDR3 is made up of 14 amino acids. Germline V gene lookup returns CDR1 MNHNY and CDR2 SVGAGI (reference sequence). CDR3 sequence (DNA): TGTGCCAGCCGGGCTGAGGGACAGTCCTACGAGCAGTACTTC. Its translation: CASRAEGQSYEQYF.

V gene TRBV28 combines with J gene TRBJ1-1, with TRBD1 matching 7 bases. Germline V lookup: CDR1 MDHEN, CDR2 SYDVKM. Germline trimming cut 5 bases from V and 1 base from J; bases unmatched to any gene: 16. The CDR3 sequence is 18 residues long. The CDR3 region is CASSTLTGAGVSNTEAFF. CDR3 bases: TGTGCCAGCAGTACTTTAACAGGGGCCGGGGTTTCGAACACTGAAGCTTTCTTT.

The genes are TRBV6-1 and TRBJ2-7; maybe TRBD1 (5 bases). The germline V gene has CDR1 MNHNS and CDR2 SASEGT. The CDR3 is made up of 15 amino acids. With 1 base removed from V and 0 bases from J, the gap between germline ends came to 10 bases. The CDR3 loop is CASSEDRSISYEQYF. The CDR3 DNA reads TGTGCCAGCAGTGAAGACAGGTCGATCTCCTACGAGCAGTACTTC.

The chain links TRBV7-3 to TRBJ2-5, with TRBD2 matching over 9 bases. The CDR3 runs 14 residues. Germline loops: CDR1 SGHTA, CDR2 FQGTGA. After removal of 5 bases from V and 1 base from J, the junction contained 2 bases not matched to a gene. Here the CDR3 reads CASSTAGGQETQYF. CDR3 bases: TGTGCCAGCAGCACAGCGGGGGGCCAAGAGACCCAGTACTTC.

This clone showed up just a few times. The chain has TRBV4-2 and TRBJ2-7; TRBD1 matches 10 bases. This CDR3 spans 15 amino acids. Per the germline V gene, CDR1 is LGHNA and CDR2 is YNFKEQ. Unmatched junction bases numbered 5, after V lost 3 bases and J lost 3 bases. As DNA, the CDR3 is TGTGCCAGCAGCCAGGACAGGGGGGTTGGCTACGAGCAGTACTTC. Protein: CASSQDRGVGYEQYF.

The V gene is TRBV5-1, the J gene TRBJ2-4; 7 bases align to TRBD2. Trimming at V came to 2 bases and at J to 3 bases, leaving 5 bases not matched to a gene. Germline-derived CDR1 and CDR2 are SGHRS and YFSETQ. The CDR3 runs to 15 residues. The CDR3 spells CASSFAGESKNIQYF. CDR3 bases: TGCGCCAGCAGCTTCGCGGGGGAGAGCAAAAACATTCAGTACTTC.